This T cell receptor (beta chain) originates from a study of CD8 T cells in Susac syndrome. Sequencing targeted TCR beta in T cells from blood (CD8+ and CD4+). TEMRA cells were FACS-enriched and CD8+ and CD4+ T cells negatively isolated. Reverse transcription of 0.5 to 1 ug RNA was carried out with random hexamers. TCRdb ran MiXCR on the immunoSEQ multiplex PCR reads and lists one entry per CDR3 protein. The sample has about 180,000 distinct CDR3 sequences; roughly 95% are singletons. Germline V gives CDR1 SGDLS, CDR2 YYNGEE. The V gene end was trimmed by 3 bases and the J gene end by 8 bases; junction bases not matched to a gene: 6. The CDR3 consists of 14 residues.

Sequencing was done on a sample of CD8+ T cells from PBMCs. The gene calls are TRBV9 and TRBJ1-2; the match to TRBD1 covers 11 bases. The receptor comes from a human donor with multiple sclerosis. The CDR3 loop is CASSASRTGGGYTF. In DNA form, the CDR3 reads TGTGCCAGCAGCGCGAGCCGGACAGGGGGCGGCTACACCTTC.